This T cell receptor (beta chain) emerged from a study of blood T cell repertoires in COVID-19 (dated by TCRdb to 2020 to 2022). A note on the overall study: Collaborator samples came from the United States, Italy and Spain and covered acute and convalescent phases of COVID-19. The material from the prospective study consisted of cDNA or gDNA derived from T cells, B-cell-depleted T cells, or PBMCs. Deeply sampled blood TCRbeta repertoires from subjects exposed to, actively infected with, or recovered from COVID-19 were included in the dataset. The repertoires were released in a freely available public database intended as a resource for research on the immune response to SARS-CoV-2. The samples were drawn from the first 160 participants of the ongoing ImmuneRACE study and from about 1,200 subjects provided by 6 global collaborators. A de-identified subject ID, COVID-19 status, age in years and sex were almost always included in the sample metadata. Where available, HLA class I and class II types were taken from metadata supplied by the sample provider and were not determined by assay-based typing.

Enrolling through a virtual design, the prospective study's participants ranged in age from about 18 to 89 years and lived across more than 20 United States geographic areas. To assign participants to cohorts, the prospective study relied on clinical history that participants themselves reported in a screening survey and a study questionnaire. Mobile phlebotomists in the prospective study collected whole blood, serum and a nasopharyngeal or oropharyngeal swab from every participant. Prospective study participants could optionally give additional blood draws and questionnaires over a roughly two-month period. Prospective study blood samples were shipped either frozen or at room temperature before DNA extraction. Notes on this clone: It has no known antigen specificity. Per-base quality was not reported, and no clone a single base away is much larger than it.

TCRbeta CDR3 regions were amplified from genomic DNA using the immunoSEQ Assay, a bias-controlled multiplex PCR. In the original analysis: The number of nucleated cells in each sample was estimated by amplification of reference gene primers within the assay. Sequence reads were collapsed and filtered to measure the absolute abundance of every unique TCRbeta CDR3 rearrangement. For each sample, productive Simpson clonality was calculated by taking the square root of Simpson's diversity index across productive rearrangements. This is the immuneACCESS table as TCRdb keeps it, with only in-frame sequences that have V and J called. A part of the clones is gone; compared with another copy, unresolved V genes explain less than half, and the rest is unexplained. The DNA was the basis for D and trimming; V, J and clone size are from that table. A total of some 200,000 clones appear in this sample, around 83% of them only once. 1.3% of the sample rests with the top ten.

Overall study results and their limits: The amount of clinical and demographic metadata varied by source and participant and was provided uncurated.

Relative to germline, V is missing 2 bases and J is missing 6 bases, with 2 bases of the junction outside any gene match. Reading from cysteine to phenylalanine, the CDR3 counts 15 amino acids. Only the CDR3 region is kept as DNA, spanning 45 bases read in frame from base 1. According to the germline V gene, CDR1 reads MGHRA and CDR2 reads YSYEKL. The rearrangement joined TRBV4-1 to TRBJ2-2; TRBD1 matches 11 bases in the middle. Sequences were obtained from PBMCs or T cells enriched from blood (not recorded which). The origin of this receptor is a woman aged 40 to 49 with acute COVID-19. The CDR3 in this case is CASSQSGQGAGELFF. The DNA is TGCGCCAGCAGCCAATCGGGACAGGGGGCCGGGGAGCTGTTTTTT.